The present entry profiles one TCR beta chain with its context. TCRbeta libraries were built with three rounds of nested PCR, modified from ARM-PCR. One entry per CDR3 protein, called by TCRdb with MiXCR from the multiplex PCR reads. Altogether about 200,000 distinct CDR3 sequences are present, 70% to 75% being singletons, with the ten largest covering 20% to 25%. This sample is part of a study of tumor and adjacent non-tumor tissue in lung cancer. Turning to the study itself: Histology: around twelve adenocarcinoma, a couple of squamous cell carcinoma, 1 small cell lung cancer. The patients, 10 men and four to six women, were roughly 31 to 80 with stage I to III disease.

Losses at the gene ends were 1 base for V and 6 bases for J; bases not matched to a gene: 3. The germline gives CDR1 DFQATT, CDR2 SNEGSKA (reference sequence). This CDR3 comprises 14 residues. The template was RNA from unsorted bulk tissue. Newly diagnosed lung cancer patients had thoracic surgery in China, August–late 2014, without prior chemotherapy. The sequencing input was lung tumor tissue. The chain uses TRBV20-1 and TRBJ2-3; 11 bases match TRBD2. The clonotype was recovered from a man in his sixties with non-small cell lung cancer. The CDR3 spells CSARVTSGGDTQYF. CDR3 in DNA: TGCAGTGCTAGAGTAACTAGCGGGGGTGATACGCAGTATTTT.